This TCR beta chain was identified during a study of T cells in Graves' hyperthyroidism and ophthalmopathy. The CDR3 loop spans 18 amino acids. Germline V gene sequence: CDR1 SGHTA, CDR2 FQGNSA. V was shortened by 0 bases and J by 1 base, with 16 bases between the two germline ends. This clonotype was seen many times. RNA transcripts yielded amplified TCR beta CDR3 regions. The HTBI primer set drove a first-round RT-PCR of the TCR CDR3. TCRdb re-analysed the multiplex PCR reads in MiXCR, keeping a single row per CDR3 protein. The sample consists of 270,000 or so distinct CDR3 sequences, around 15% of them appearing once.

Sequencing input: blood. The origin of this receptor is a woman between 45 and 60 years old with Graves' hyperthyroidism that later progressed to Graves' ophthalmopathy. The genes are TRBV7-2 and TRBJ1-5, with D possibly TRBD1 on 6 matching bases. The CDR3 coding sequence is TGTGCCAGCAGCTTAGCCCCGGTAGGGAGGGGGAGCAATCAGCCCCAGCATTTT. Residues: CASSLAPVGRGSNQPQHF.